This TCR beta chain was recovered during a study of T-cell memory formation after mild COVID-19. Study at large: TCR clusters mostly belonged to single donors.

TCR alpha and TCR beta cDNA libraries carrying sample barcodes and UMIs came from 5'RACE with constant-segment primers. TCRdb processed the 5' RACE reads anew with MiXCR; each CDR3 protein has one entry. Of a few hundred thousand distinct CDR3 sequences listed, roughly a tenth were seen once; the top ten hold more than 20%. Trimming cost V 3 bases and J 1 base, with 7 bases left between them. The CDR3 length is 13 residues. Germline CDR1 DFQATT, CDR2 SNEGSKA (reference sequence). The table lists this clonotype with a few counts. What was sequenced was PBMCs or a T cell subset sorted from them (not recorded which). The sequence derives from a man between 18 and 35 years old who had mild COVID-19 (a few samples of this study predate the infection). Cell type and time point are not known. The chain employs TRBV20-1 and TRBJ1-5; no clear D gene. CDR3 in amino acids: CSASRESNQPQHF. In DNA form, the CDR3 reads TGCAGTGCTAGTCGTGAAAGCAATCAGCCCCAGCATTTT.